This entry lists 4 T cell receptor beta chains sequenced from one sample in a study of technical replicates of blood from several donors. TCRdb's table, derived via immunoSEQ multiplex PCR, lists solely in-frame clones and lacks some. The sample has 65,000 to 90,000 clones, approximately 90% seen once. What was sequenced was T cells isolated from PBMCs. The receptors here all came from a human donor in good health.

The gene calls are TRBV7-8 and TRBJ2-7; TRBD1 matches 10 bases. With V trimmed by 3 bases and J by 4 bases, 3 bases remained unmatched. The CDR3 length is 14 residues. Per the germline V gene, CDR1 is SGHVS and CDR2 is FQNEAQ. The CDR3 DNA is TGTGCCAGCAGCTTCGACAGGGGGCTGTACGAGCAGTACTTC. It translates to CASSFDRGLYEQYF.

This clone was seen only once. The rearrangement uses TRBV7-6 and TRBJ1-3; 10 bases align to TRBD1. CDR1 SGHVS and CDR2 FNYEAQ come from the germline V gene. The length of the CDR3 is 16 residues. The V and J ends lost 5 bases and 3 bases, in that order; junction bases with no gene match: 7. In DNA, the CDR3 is TGTGCCAGCAGCCCTGGACAGGGGGGATATGGAAACACCATATATTTT. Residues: CASSPGQGGYGNTIYF.

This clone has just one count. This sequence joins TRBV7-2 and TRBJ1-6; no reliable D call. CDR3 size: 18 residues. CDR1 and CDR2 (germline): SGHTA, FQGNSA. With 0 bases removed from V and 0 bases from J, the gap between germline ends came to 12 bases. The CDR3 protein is CASSLAGRWSSYNSPLHF. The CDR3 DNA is TGTGCCAGCAGCTTAGCGGGTCGATGGAGCTCCTATAATTCACCCCTCCACTTT.

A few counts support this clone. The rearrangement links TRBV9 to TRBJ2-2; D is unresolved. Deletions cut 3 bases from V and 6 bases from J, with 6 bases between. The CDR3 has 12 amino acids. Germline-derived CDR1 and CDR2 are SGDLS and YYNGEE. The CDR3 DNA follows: TGTGCCAGCAGCGATGCGGCCGGGGAGCTGTTTTTT. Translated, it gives CASSDAAGELFF.